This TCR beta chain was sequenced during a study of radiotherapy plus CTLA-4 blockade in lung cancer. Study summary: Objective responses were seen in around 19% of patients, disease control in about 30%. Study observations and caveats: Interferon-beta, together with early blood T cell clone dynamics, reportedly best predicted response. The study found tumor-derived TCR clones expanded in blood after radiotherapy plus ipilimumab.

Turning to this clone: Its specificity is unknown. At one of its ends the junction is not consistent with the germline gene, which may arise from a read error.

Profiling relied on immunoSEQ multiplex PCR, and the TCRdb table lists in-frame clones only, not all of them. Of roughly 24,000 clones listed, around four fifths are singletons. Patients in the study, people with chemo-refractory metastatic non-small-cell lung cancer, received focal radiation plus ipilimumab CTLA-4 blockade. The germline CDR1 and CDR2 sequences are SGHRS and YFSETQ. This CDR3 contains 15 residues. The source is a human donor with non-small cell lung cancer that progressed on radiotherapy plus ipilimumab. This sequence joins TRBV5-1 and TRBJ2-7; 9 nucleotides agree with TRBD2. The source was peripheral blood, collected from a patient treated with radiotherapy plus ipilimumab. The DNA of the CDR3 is TGCGCCCGCAGCTTGGGCGGGGGGGTCTCCTACGAGCAGTACTTC. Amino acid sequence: CARSLGGGVSYEQYF.